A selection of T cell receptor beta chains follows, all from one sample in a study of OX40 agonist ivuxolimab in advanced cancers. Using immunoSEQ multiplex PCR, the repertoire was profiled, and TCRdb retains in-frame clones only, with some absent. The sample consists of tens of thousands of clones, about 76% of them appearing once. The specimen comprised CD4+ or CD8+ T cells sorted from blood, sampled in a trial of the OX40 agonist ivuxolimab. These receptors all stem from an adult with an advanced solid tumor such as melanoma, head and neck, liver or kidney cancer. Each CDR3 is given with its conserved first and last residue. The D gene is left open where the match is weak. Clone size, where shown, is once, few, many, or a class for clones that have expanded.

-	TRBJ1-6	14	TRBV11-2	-	CASSLRGANSPLHF	TGTGCCAGCAGCTTAAGAGGGGCGAATTCACCCCTCCACTTT
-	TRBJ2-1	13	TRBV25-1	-	CASSRGLYNEQFF	TGTGCCAGCTCCCGGGGCCTTTACAATGAGCAGTTCTTC
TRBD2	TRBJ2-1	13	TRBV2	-	CASSVIAGSEQFF	TGTGCCAGCAGTGTCATAGCGGGGAGTGAGCAGTTCTTC
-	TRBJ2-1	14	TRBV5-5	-	CASRSPSSYNEQFF	TGTGCCAGCAGGTCGCCTAGCTCCTACAATGAGCAGTTCTTC
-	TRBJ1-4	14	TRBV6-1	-	CASKSQFVREKLFF	TGTGCCAGCAAGAGCCAATTCGTACGGGAAAAACTGTTTTTT
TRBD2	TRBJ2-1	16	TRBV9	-	CASNPSGGLAYNEQFF	TGTGCCAGCAATCCTAGCGGGGGTCTTGCCTACAATGAGCAGTTCTTC
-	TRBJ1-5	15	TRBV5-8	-	CASSIQGSGNQPQHF	TGTGCCAGCAGCATACAGGGCAGCGGCAATCAGCCCCAGCATTTT
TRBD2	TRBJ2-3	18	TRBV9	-	CASSHGTSGGSSTDTQYF	TGTGCCAGCAGCCATGGGACTAGCGGGGGGTCCAGCACAGATACGCAGTATTTT
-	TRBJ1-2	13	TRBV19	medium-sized	CASSQGPEYGYTF	TGTGCCAGTAGTCAGGGACCCGAGTATGGCTACACCTTC
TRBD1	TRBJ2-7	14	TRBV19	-	CASSFSGGIYEQYF	TGTGCCAGTAGTTTCTCAGGGGGCATCTACGAGCAGTACTTC
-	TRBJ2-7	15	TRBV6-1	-	CASSEDGGATYEQYF	TGTGCCAGCAGTGAAGATGGAGGTGCCACCTACGAGCAGTACTTC
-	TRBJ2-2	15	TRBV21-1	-	CASSKTGGSAGELFF	TGTGCCAGCAGCAAGACAGGGGGAAGTGCCGGGGAGCTGTTTTTT
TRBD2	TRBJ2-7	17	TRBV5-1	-	CASSTGLAGAIPYEQYF	TGCGCCAGCAGCACGGGACTAGCGGGGGCAATTCCCTACGAGCAGTACTTC
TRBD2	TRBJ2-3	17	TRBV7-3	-	CASSRQGLAGALDTQYF	TGTGCCAGCAGCCGTCAGGGGCTAGCGGGAGCTTTGGATACGCAGTATTTT
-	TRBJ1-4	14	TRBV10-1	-	CASINRGANEKLFF	TGCGCCAGCATAAATAGGGGAGCTAATGAAAAACTGTTTTTT
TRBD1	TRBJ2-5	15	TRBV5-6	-	CASSPGQGFQETQYF	TGTGCCAGCAGCCCGGGACAGGGGTTCCAAGAGACCCAGTACTTC
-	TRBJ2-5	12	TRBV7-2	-	CASSSPKGTQYF	TGTGCCAGCAGCTCCCCGAAGGGGACCCAGTACTTC
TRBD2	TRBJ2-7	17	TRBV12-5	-	CASGPECQRGPTYEQYF	TGTGCTAGTGGTCCCGAGTGTCAGCGGGGGCCCACCTACGAGCAGTACTTC
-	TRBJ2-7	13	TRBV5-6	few	CASSLGSSYEQYF	TGTGCCAGCAGCTTAGGGAGTTCCTACGAGCAGTACTTC
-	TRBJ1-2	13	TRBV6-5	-	CASGLRTNYGYTF	TGTGCCAGCGGCTTAAGGACGAACTATGGCTACACCTTC
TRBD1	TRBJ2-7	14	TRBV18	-	CASSHSRGTYEQYF	TGTGCCAGCTCACACTCCAGGGGGACCTACGAGCAGTACTTC
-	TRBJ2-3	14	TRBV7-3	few	CASSLSRGTDTQYF	TGTGCCAGCAGCTTATCGCGAGGCACAGATACGCAGTATTTT
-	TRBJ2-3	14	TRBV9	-	CASSVAGRTDTQYF	TGTGCCAGCAGCGTAGCCGGCCGCACAGATACGCAGTATTTT